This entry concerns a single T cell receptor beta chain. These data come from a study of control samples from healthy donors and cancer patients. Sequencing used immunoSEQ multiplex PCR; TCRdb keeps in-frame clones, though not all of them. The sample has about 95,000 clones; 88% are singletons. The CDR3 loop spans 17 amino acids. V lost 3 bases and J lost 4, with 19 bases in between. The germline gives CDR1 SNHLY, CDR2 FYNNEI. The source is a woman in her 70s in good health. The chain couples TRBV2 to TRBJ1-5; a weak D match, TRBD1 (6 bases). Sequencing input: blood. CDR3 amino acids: CASSDPPGRQGNQPQHF. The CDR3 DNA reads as TGTGCCAGCAGTGATCCCCCTGGAAGGCAGGGGAATCAGCCCCAGCATTTT.